One and the same sample provided the 12 T cell receptor beta chains below, sequenced in a study of blood T cells in healthy people across ages. It was with a sample-barcoded 5' primer and a J-beta primer mix that a second PCR of roughly 6 to 12 cycles was run. TCRdb analysed the 5' RACE reads with MiXCR anew, one entry per CDR3 protein. Of hundreds of thousands of distinct CDR3 sequences in the sample, about 42% are singletons; the top ten hold around 18%. The sample consisted of blood. These receptors came from a man in his 60s in good health.

The chain carries TRBV12-3 or TRBV12-4 and TRBJ2-4; TRBD1 aligns across 8 bases. CDR3 length: 14 amino acids. After removal of 3 bases from V and 6 bases from J, the junction contained 4 bases not matched to a gene. The chain's CDR3 is CASSFQGAGNIQYF. CDR3 nucleotides: TGTGCCAGCAGTTTTCAGGGGGCCGGAAACATTCAGTACTTC.

The CDR3 here is CASRTGQFFNEQFF. CDR3 nucleotide sequence: TGTGCCAGCAGGACGGGACAATTTTTCAATGAGCAGTTCTTC. The chain couples TRBV6-5 to TRBJ2-1; D possibly corresponds to TRBD1 (6 bases). Germline V gene lookup returns CDR1 MNHEY and CDR2 SVGAGI. The germline V and J ends were trimmed by 6 bases and 6 bases, with 15 bases remaining between them. CDR3 length equals 14 residues.

J is TRBJ2-3 and V is TRBV3-1; 7 nucleotides line up with TRBD2. The CDR3 has 17 amino acids. Germline trimming cut 1 base from V and 0 bases from J; bases unmatched to any gene: 7. The germline V gene encodes CDR1 LGHDT and CDR2 YNNKEL (reference sequence). The CDR3: CASSQGEFSGSTDTQYF. The DNA for the CDR3 is TGTGCCAGCAGCCAAGGAGAGTTTAGCGGGAGCACAGATACGCAGTATTTT.

This clonotype was detected a few times. This sequence joins TRBV7-8 and TRBJ2-7; D perhaps matches TRBD2 (6 bases). The length of the CDR3 is 14 residues. From germline, CDR1 is SGHVS and CDR2 FQNEAQ. The ends were cut back, 3 bases at V and 9 bases at J, with 18 bases in the middle. The CDR3 loop reads CASSFLVSTEGQYF. CDR3 DNA sequence: TGTGCCAGCAGCTTCCTGGTCTCGACGGAGGGGCAGTACTTC.

In regard to this clonotype: One end of the junction varies from germline; a read error may be responsible. The chain carries TRBV4-3 and TRBJ1-6; 8 nucleotides align to TRBD1. The length of the CDR3 is 19 residues. In germline, CDR1 is LGHNA, CDR2 YSLEER. CDR3 protein: CASSRLPPGQDSYNPPLHF. CDR3 sequence (DNA): TGCGCCAGCAGCCGATTACCACCGGGACAGGACTCCTATAATCCACCCCTCCACTTT.

The chain links TRBV27 to TRBJ1-2, with 7 bases aligning to TRBD1. This CDR3 region has 14 residues. J lost 8 bases, V lost 2 bases, and 8 bases had no gene match. Germline CDR1 reads MNHEY; CDR2 reads SMNVEV (reference sequence). Written as DNA, the CDR3 is TGTGCCAGCAGTTTAAAACAGGGGCCAGGGGGCTACACCTTC. It specifies CASSLKQGPGGYTF.

This clonotype has at least ten counts. A much more abundant neighbour one base away suggests this may be a read error. The V gene is TRBV7-9, the J gene TRBJ1-4; D remains unclear. Germline V lookup: CDR1 SEHNR, CDR2 FQNEAQ (reference sequence). Trimming pared 4 bases from V and 7 bases from J, leaving 10 bases between. The CDR3 has 13 amino acids. The CDR3, as DNA: TGTGCCAGCAGCTGTGGACGCCTTGAAAAACTGTTTTTT. Protein: CASSCGRLEKLFF.

V and J are TRBV4-1 and TRBJ1-6; a weak D match, TRBD1 (6 bases). This CDR3 comprises 15 residues. CDR1 MGHRA and CDR2 YSYEKL come from the germline V gene. The V end lost 4 bases, the J end lost 9 bases, and 16 bases lay between the germline ends. For the CDR3, the DNA is TGCGCCAGCAGCCCCACAATTGGGGGCGGTTCACCCCTCCACTTT. It translates to CASSPTIGGGSPLHF.

This clonotype was detected only a few times. This sequence joins TRBV4-1 and TRBJ2-5; 9 positions agree with TRBD1. Matching the DNA end better, TRBJ2-7 makes the J call doubtful. Germline V gene sequence: CDR1 MGHRA, CDR2 YSYEKL. This CDR3 contains 15 residues. CDR3 sequence: CASSQRTGVLDEQYF. CDR3 DNA sequence: TGCGCCAGCAGCCAGAGGACAGGGGTACTGGACGAGCAGTACTTC.

The chain uses TRBV11-2 and TRBJ2-1; 12 positions agree with TRBD2. Germline V gene data show CDR1 as SGHAT and CDR2 as FQNNGV. The CDR3 spans 15 residues. The V and J ends lost 5 bases and 5 bases, in that order; junction bases with no gene match: 4. The CDR3 here is CASSRTSGANNEQFF. For the CDR3, the DNA is TGTGCCAGCAGCAGGACTAGCGGGGCTAACAATGAGCAGTTCTTC.

The J gene is TRBJ2-5, the V gene TRBV7-2, with 9 nucleotides matching TRBD2. The CDR3 totals 16 residues. Trimming removed 3 bases from V and 2 bases from J; junction bases left unmatched: 7. Germline-derived CDR1 and CDR2 are SGHTA and FQGNSA. CDR3 loop: CASSFILAGGQETQYF. The CDR3 bases are TGTGCCAGCAGCTTTATCTTGGCGGGGGGGCAAGAGACCCAGTACTTC.

This clonotype was observed a handful of times. The chain links TRBV28 to TRBJ2-4; no firm D call. CDR3 length: 16 amino acids. Germline V gene sequence: CDR1 MDHEN, CDR2 SYDVKM. The V end lost 8 bases, the J end lost 0 bases, and 17 bases lay between the germline ends. For the CDR3, the DNA is TGTGCCAGCGGCCGGTTAGGGCTTCTAGCCAAAAACATTCAGTACTTC. As protein: CASGRLGLLAKNIQYF.